The clone carrying this T cell receptor beta chain was counted ten times or more. Its antigen is not identified. The sample comes from a study of naive and memory T cell subsets. Findings and caveats of the study: Possibly reflecting memory cells re-expressing CD45RA, a few larger clonotypes occurred in naive repertoires, especially CD8.

The beta constant-region primer was an equimolar mix of two oligonucleotides covering TRBC1 and TRBC2. The ligated cDNA underwent four PCR rounds using SP2 and nested alpha and beta constant-region primers. TCRdb re-analysed the UMI-ligation and nested PCR reads in MiXCR, keeping a single row per CDR3 protein. The table has more than 95,000 distinct CDR3 sequences, 13% to 15% seen once. CDR3 length: 14 amino acids. Trimming removed 2 bases from V and 10 bases from J; junction bases left unmatched: 9. CDR1 and CDR2 from the germline V gene are MNHEY and SVGEGT. The TCR originated in a human donor in good health. The sample was naive CD8+ T cells from blood. The chain links TRBV6-2 or TRBV6-3 to TRBJ1-2; 8 bases agree with TRBD1. Here the CDR3 DNA reads TGTGCCAGCAGTTACGTAGCCGGACAGGGTGACTACACCTTC. Translation: CASSYVAGQGDYTF.